This record concerns one TCR beta chain sequence. Its antigen is unidentified. CDR3 length: 17 amino acids. Trimming removed 6 bases from V and 5 bases from J; junction bases left unmatched: 16. Germline CDR1 is DFQATT and CDR2 is SNEGSKA (reference sequence). This specimen comes from a study of T-cell reconstitution after alpha-beta-depleted transplantation in children. Points from the study as a whole: Diversity and T-cell counts at one year after transplant derived mostly from new T cells.

TCRbeta library preparation incorporated unique molecular identifiers. Using its own MiXCR run on the PCR reads, TCRdb lists one record per CDR3 protein. The profile shows fewer than 700,000 distinct CDR3 sequences, about an eighth of them singletons. The receptor was derived from a male patient younger than 18 who had a stem cell transplant for acute myeloid leukemia, so the T cells may come from the graft donor. Here the sequenced sample was PBMCs, mostly from graft donor cells, taken 360 days after TCRalphabeta/CD19-depleted stem cell transplant. The chain combines TRBV20-1 with TRBJ2-5; TRBD1 matches at 12 bases. For the CDR3, the DNA is TGCAGTGCCCCCGCCGGGACAGGGGGCATGTTGCATGAGACCCAGTACTTC. Translation gives CSAPAGTGGMLHETQYF.